By sample fraction, the clone carrying this T cell receptor (beta chain) is medium-sized. Its antigen is as yet unknown. This table comes from immunoSEQ multiplex PCR, and its TCRdb copy is limited to in-frame clones, with some not included. The sample includes 70,000 or so clones, 80% to 90% of them seen just once. This record comes from a study of T cell responses to AZD1222 COVID-19 vaccine. Findings of the study overall: Most donors were white British and more were female, and clonal diversity was possibly underestimated. Researchers report vaccine-associated CD4 TCRs spanning spike, with dominance at 160-218 and 743-854.

The germline gives CDR1 SGHRS, CDR2 YFSETQ. The V end lost 0 bases, the J end lost 2 bases, and 9 bases lay between the germline ends. This CDR3 contains 15 residues. The sequences come from peripheral blood, collected on day 0 of AZD1222 vaccination. The receptor was derived from an adult in good health. The chain uses TRBV5-1 and TRBJ2-1, with D perhaps TRBD1 or TRBD2 (5 bases each). The CDR3 DNA reads as TGCGCCAGCAGCTTGGTGGGGGTTACCTACAATGAGCAGTTCTTC. Translated, it gives CASSLVGVTYNEQFF.